The present T cell receptor (beta chain) was sequenced within a study of tumor-infiltrating lymphocytes in primary liver carcinoma. Looking at the study overall: Staging placed the tumors at T1-T3 N0M0, and they measured about 4.2 to 10 cm across. Study results and caveats: A small share of top clones, only about 8-25%, was found in all five tumor regions. When set against blood, tumors had a significantly higher top-250-clone fraction (p = 0.039).

Researchers generated TCR beta cDNA from about 460 ng of total RNA, relying on a constant-region primer. Each TCR beta library was derived from three nested multiplex PCR rounds that employed slightly modified ARM-PCR. For about 11 cycles apiece, the opening two PCR rounds ran with TRBV1-TRBV30 forward primers and a C-beta reverse primer. TCRdb ran MiXCR on the multiplex PCR reads and lists one entry per CDR3 protein. This sample has 60,000 or so distinct CDR3 sequences, with 71% found just once. Scientists recovered RNA and DNA together from approximately 20-30 mg of unsorted bulk tissue. Histology found more than 80% viable tumor cells per sample. Worth noting for this clonotype: The antigen remains undetermined.

Germline CDR1 is MGHRA and CDR2 is YSYEKL. V lost 4 bases, J lost 4 bases, and 7 bases stayed unmatched. The CDR3 length is 15 residues. V gene TRBV4-1 combines with J gene TRBJ2-7, with 10 bases matching TRBD1. This TCR was recovered from a man between 40 and 49 years old with primary liver carcinoma and hepatitis B virus infection. What was sequenced was liver tumor tissue from sampling region 2. Specified subset: tumor region T2, inferior pole. CDR3 bases: TGCGCCAGCAGCCCTCCCCGGGACAGGGGTTACGAGCAGTACTTC. This sequence encodes CASSPPRDRGYEQYF.